This TCR beta chain was sequenced during a study of T cells after yellow fever vaccination. This clonotype was counted ten times or more. CDR3 length equals 16 residues. Trimming cost V 2 bases and J 7 bases, with 18 bases left between them. Germline-derived CDR1 and CDR2 are WSHSY and SAAADI. MiXCR, run by TCRdb on the 5' RACE reads, gives a single entry per CDR3 protein. The profile shows a few hundred thousand distinct CDR3 sequences, approximately 4% of them singletons. This sequence joins TRBV10-2 and TRBJ2-1, with D perhaps TRBD1 (6 bases). This receptor was taken from a man younger than 35 who received the YFV17D yellow fever vaccine. The specimen was PBMCs, collected 5 days after the yellow fever booster vaccination. This CDR3 reads CASSEADRPWENEQFF. For the CDR3, the DNA is TGCGCCAGCAGTGAGGCCGACAGGCCTTGGGAAAATGAGCAGTTCTTC.